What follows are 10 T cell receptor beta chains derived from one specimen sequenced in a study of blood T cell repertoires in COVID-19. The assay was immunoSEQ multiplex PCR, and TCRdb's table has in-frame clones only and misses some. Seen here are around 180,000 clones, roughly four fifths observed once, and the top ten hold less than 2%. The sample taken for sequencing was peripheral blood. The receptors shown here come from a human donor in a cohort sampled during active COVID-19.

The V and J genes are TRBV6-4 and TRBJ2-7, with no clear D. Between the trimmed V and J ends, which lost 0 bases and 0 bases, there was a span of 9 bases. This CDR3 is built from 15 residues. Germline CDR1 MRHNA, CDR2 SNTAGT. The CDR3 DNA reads TGTGCCAGCAGTGACTCCCCCTACCGCTCCTACGAGCAGTACTTC. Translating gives CASSDSPYRSYEQYF.

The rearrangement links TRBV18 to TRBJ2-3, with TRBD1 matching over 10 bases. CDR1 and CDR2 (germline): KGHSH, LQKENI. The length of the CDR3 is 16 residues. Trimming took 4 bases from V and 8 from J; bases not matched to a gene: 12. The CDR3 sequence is CASSLSDRGFLGTQYF. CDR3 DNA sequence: TGTGCCAGCTCACTTTCGGACAGGGGGTTTCTAGGTACGCAGTATTTT.

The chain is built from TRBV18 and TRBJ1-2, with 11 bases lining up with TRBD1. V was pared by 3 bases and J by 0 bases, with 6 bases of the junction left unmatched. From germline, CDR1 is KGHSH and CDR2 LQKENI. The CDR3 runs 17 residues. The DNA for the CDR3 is TGTGCCAGCTCACCCTTTGGACAGGGGGCCTCTAACTATGGCTACACCTTC. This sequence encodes CASSPFGQGASNYGYTF.

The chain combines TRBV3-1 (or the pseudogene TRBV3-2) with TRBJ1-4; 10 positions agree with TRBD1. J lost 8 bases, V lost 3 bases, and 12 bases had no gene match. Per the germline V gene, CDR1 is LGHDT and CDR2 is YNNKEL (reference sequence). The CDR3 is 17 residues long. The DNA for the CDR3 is TGTGCCAGCAGCCAGGGACAGGGGAGGGCGTCGGGCGAAAAACTGTTTTTT. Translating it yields CASSQGQGRASGEKLFF.

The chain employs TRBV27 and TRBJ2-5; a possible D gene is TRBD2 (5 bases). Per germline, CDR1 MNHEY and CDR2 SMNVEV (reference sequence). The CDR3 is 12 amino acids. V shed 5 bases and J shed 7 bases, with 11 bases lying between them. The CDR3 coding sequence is TGTGCCAGCAGTCTCAATGGAGGGACCCAGTACTTC. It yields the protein CASSLNGGTQYF.

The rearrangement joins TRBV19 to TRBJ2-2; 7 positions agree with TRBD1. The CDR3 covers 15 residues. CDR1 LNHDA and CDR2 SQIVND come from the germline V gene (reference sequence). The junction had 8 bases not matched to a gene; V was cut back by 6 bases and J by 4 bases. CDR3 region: CASRRGRVSTGELFF. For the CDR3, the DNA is TGTGCCAGTAGGAGGGGGCGTGTGAGCACCGGGGAGCTGTTTTTT.

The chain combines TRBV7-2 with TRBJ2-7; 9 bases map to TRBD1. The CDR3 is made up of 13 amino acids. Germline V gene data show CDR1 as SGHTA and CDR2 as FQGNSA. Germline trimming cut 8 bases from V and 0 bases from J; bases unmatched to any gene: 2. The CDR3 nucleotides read TGTGCCAGCGGACAGGGGAGCTCCTACGAGCAGTACTTC. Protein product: CASGQGSSYEQYF.

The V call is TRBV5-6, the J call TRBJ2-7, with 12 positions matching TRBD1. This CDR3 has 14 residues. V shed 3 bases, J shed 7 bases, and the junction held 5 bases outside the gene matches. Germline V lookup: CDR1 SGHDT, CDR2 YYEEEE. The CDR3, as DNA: TGTGCCAGCAGCTGGGGGACAGGGGGCGGTGAGCAGTACTTC. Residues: CASSWGTGGGEQYF.

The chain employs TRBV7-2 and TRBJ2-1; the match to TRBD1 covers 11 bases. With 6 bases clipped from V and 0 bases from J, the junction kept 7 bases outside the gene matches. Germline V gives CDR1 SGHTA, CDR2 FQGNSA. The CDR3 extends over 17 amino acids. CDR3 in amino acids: CASSLDRGPPSYNEQFF. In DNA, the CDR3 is TGTGCCAGCAGTTTGGACAGGGGGCCCCCCTCCTACAATGAGCAGTTCTTC.

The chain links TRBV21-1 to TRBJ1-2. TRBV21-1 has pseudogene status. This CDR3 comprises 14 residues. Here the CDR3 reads CASSKPLANYGYTF. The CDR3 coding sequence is TGTGCCAGCAGCAAACCCCTAGCTAACTATGGCTACACCTTC.